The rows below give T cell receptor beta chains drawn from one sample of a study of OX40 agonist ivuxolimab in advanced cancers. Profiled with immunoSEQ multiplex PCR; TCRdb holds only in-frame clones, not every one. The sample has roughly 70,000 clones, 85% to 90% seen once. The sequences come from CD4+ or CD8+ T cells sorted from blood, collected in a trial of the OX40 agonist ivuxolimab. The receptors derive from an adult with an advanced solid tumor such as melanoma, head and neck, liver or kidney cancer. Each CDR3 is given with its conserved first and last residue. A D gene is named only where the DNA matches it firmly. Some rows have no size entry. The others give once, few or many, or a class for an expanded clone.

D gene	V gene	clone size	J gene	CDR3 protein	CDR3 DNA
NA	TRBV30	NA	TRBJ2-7	CAFGGADEQYF	TGTGCCTTTGGGGGGGCAGACGAGCAGTACTTC
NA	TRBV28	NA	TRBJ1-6	CASSLRSSPLHF	TGTGCCAGCAGTTTAAGGTCTTCACCCCTCCACTTT
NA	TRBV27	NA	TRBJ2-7	CASSLGQGSEQYF	TGTGCCAGCAGTTTAGGCCAGGGGTCCGAGCAGTACTTC
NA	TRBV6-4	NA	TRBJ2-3	CASSDSAAGDTQYF	TGTGCCAGCAGTGACTCTGCGGCCGGGGATACGCAGTATTTT
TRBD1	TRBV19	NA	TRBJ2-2	CASSIYGTGTGELFF	TGTGCCAGTAGTATTTATGGGACAGGCACCGGGGAGCTGTTTTTT
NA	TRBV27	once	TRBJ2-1	CATKGHGGNEQFF	TGTGCCACCAAGGGACATGGGGGCAATGAGCAGTTCTTC
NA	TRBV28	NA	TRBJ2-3	CASSSPPDTQYF	TGTGCCAGCAGTTCCCCACCAGATACGCAGTATTTT
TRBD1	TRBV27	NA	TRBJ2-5	CASSLMLDRQETQYF	TGTGCCAGCAGTTTAATGTTGGACAGGCAAGAGACCCAGTACTTC
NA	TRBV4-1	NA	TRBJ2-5	CASSQGAGIKTQYF	TGCGCCAGCAGCCAAGGGGCGGGGATAAAGACCCAGTACTTC
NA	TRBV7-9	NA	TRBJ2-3	CASSAAGISTDTQYF	TGTGCCAGCAGTGCCGCAGGGATAAGCACAGATACGCAGTATTTT
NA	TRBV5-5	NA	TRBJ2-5	CASSFPVETQYF	TGTGCCAGCAGCTTCCCGGTAGAGACCCAGTACTTC
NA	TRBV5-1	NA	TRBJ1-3	CASSPHAGASSGNTIYF	TGCGCCAGCAGCCCTCACGCAGGGGCCAGCTCTGGAAACACCATATATTTT
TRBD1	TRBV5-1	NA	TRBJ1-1	CASSSYRGLTVMNTEAFF	TGCGCCAGCAGCTCCTACAGGGGGCTCACTGTCATGAACACTGAAGCTTTCTTT
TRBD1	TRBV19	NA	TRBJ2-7	CASSTGQGYEQYF	TGTGCCAGTAGTACCGGACAGGGCTACGAGCAGTACTTC
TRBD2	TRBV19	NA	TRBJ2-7	CASSPLAGGSYEQYF	TGTGCCAGTAGCCCTCTGGCGGGGGGCTCCTACGAGCAGTACTTC
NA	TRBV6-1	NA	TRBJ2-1	CASSEARWGGNPPYNEQFF	TGTGCCAGCAGTGAAGCGAGATGGGGCGGGAACCCCCCCTACAATGAGCAGTTCTTC
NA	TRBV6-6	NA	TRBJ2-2	CASTVGAGTGELFF	TGTGCCAGCACGGTGGGAGCGGGCACCGGGGAGCTGTTTTTT
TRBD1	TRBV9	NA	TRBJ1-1	CASSTGTGRNTEAFF	TGTGCCAGCAGCACCGGGACAGGGAGGAACACTGAAGCTTTCTTT
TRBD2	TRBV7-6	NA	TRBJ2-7	CASSSPGLAFHEQYF	TGTGCCAGCAGTTCTCCGGGACTAGCGTTCCACGAGCAGTACTTC
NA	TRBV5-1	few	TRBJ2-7	CASRIRSFNEQYF	TGCGCCAGCAGAATTCGGAGTTTCAACGAGCAGTACTTC
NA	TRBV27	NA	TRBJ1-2	CASSLGGPLDYGYTF	TGTGCCAGCAGTTTAGGGGGGCCCTTGGACTATGGCTACACCTTC
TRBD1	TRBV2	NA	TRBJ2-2	CASRGNRDRANTGELFF	TGTGCCAGCAGAGGAAATAGGGACAGGGCTAACACCGGGGAGCTGTTTTTT
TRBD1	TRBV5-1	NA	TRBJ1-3	CASSSGGQGSGNTIYF	TGCGCCAGCAGCTCCGGGGGACAGGGAAGTGGAAACACCATATATTTT
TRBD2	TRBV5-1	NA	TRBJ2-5	CASSLEASGSAGTQYF	TGCGCCAGCAGCTTGGAGGCTAGCGGGAGTGCTGGGACCCAGTACTTC
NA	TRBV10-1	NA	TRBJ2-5	CASSEFFGETQYF	TGCGCCAGCAGTGAGTTTTTCGGAGAGACCCAGTACTTC
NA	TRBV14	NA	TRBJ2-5	CASSQDRLQETQYF	TGTGCCAGCAGCCAAGACAGACTACAAGAGACCCAGTACTTC
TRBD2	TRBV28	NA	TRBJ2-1	CASIGGFSYNEQFF	TGTGCCAGCATCGGGGGGTTTTCTTACAATGAGCAGTTCTTC
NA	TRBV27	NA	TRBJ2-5	CASSSGPLKSQYF	TGTGCCAGCAGTTCGGGACCCCTCAAGTCCCAGTACTTC
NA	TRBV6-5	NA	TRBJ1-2	CASSYGGVGYGYTF	TGTGCCAGCAGTTATGGCGGGGTGGGGTATGGCTACACCTTC
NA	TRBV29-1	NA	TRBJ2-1	CSAHRASNEQFF	TGCAGCGCGCACAGGGCCTCCAATGAGCAGTTCTTC
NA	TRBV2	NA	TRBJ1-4	CASSQWPNEKLFF	TGTGCCAGCAGCCAGTGGCCAAATGAAAAACTGTTTTTT
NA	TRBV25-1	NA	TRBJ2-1	CASSWGGQNEQFF	TGTGCCAGCAGTTGGGGGGGGCAGAATGAGCAGTTCTTC
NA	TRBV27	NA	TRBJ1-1	CASSLIGSLNTEAFF	TGTGCCAGCAGTCTAATCGGGAGCCTGAACACTGAAGCTTTCTTT
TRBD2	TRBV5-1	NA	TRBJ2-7	CASSGTSGSLYEQYF	TGCGCCAGCAGCGGGACTAGCGGGAGCTTATACGAGCAGTACTTC
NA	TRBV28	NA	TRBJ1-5	CASSSLEPQHF	TGTGCCAGCAGTTCCCTAGAGCCCCAGCATTTT
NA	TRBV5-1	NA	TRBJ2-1	CASSLVVRDSYNEQFF	TGCGCCAGCAGCTTGGTGGTTCGGGATTCCTACAATGAGCAGTTCTTC
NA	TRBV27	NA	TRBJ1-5	CASSLRGLYQPQHF	TGTGCCAGCAGTTTAAGGGGCCTGTATCAGCCCCAGCATTTT
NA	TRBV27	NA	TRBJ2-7	CASGGRIYEQYF	TGTGCCAGCGGAGGACGGATCTACGAGCAGTACTTC
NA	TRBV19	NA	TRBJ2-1	CASGPMGQSSYNEQFF	TGTGCCAGTGGCCCTATGGGGCAGAGCTCCTACAATGAGCAGTTCTTC
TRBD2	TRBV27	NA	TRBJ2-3	CASRWASGSGDTQYF	TGTGCCAGCAGATGGGCTAGCGGGAGTGGAGATACGCAGTATTTT
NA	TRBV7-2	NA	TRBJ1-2	CASSTPIVTDGYTF	TGTGCCAGCAGCACCCCCATAGTAACGGATGGCTACACCTTC
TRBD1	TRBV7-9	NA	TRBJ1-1	CASSPRDRGTEAFF	TGTGCCAGCAGCCCCCGGGACAGGGGAACTGAAGCTTTCTTT
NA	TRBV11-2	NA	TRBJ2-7	CASSQTSEQYF	TGTGCCAGCAGCCAAACCAGCGAGCAGTACTTC
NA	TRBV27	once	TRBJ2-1	CASSPGRFDEQFF	TGTGCCAGCAGCCCCGGAAGATTCGATGAGCAGTTCTTC
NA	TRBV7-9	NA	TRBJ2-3	CASPGTDTQYF	TGTGCCAGCCCGGGCACAGATACGCAGTATTTT
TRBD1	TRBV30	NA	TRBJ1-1	CAWSPTGWGTEAFF	TGTGCCTGGAGTCCGACAGGGTGGGGAACTGAAGCTTTCTTT
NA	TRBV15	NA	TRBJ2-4	CATSPRILSDIQYF	TGTGCCACCAGCCCCCGGATCCTCTCCGACATTCAGTACTTC
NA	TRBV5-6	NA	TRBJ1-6	CASSFGPTFLVPASPLHF	TGTGCCAGCAGCTTTGGACCCACCTTCTTAGTCCCAGCTTCACCCCTCCACTTT
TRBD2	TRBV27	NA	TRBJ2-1	CASSLVAAGVLEQFF	TGTGCCAGCAGTTTGGTGGCAGCGGGAGTATTGGAGCAGTTCTTC
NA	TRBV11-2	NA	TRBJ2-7	CASSLGSEQYF	TGTGCCAGCAGCTTGGGGTCTGAGCAGTACTTC
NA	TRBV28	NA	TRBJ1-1	CASNLRVDLTMNTEAFF	TGTGCCAGCAACCTCAGGGTAGATTTGACTATGAACACTGAAGCTTTCTTT
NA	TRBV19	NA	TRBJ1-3	CASSIDVAGMAGNTIYF	TGTGCCAGTAGTATAGATGTGGCAGGGATGGCTGGAAACACCATATATTTT
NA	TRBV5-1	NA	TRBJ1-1	CASTLDGAGMNTEAFF	TGCGCCAGCACATTAGACGGGGCTGGGATGAACACTGAAGCTTTCTTT
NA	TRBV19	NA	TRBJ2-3	CASSFGRDTQYF	TGTGCCAGTAGTTTCGGACGAGATACGCAGTATTTT
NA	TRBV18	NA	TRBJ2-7	CASSPEDTMYEQYF	TGTGCCAGCTCACCAGAGGACACTATGTACGAGCAGTACTTC
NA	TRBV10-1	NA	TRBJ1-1	CASSELENTEAFF	TGCGCCAGCAGTGAGTTAGAGAACACTGAAGCTTTCTTT
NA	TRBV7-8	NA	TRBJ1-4	CASSLIGEKLFF	TGTGCCAGCAGCTTAATCGGGGAAAAACTGTTTTTT
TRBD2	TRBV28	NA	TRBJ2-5	CASSLVGWEGPSETQYF	TGTGCCAGCAGTTTAGTGGGGTGGGAGGGACCCTCAGAGACCCAGTACTTC